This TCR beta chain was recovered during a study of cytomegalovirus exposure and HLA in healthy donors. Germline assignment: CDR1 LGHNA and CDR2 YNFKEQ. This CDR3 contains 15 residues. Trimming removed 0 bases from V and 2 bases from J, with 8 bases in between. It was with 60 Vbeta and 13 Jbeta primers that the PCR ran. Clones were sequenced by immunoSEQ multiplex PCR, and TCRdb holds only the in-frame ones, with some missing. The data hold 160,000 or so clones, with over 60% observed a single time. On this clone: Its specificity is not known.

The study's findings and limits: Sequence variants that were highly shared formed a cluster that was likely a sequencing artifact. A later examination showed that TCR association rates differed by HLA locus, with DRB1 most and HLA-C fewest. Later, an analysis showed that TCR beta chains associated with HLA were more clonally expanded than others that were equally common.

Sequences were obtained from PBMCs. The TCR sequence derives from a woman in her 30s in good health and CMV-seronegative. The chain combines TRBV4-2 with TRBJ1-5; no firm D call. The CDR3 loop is CASSQDGQGNQPQHF. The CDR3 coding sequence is TGTGCCAGCAGCCAAGATGGCCAGGGCAATCAGCCCCAGCATTTT.